A selection of T cell receptor beta chains follows, all from one sample in a study of shared clonotypes between healthy human individuals. Assay used: immunoSEQ multiplex PCR; TCRdb lists only in-frame clones, some missing. The sample lists approximately 1.4 million clones, 95% to 99% occurring once. The specimen sequenced was naive CD4+ T cells sorted from blood. The receptor set was obtained from a man aged 25 to 40 in good health. CDR3s leave out the opening cysteine and the closing phenylalanine or tryptophan. The D gene is left open where the match is weak. The listing skips clone size in some rows; elsewhere it reads once, few, many or a size class.

j_call,d_call,clone_size,v_call,cdr3_aa
TRBJ1-3,NA,NA,TRBV6-5,ASSSAGGNTIY
TRBJ1-3,TRBD1,NA,TRBV19,ASRLTGTGYSGNTIY
TRBJ1-1,NA,NA,TRBV7-6,ASSSHLNTEAF
TRBJ1-5,NA,once,TRBV7-3,ASSLTGSQVLGYSNQPQH
TRBJ2-7,TRBD2,NA,TRBV18,ASSPRLAGTGEQY
TRBJ2-2,NA,NA,TRBV5-1,ASADRKNTGELF
TRBJ2-5,NA,NA,TRBV7-9,ASSLRTGQETQY
TRBJ1-1,NA,NA,TRBV30,AWSMGRRNTEAF
TRBJ2-1,TRBD2,once,TRBV5-1,ASIPSGRAGRWSSYNEQF
TRBJ1-2,NA,NA,TRBV6-5,ASSLGDYYGYT
TRBJ2-7,TRBD1,once,TRBV6-1,ASRLALQGKYEQY
TRBJ2-1,NA,NA,TRBV19,ASSRSDAAIGGEQF
TRBJ1-1,NA,NA,TRBV9,ASSVVGGGTEAF
TRBJ1-3,NA,NA,TRBV30,AWSVSLSGNTIY
TRBJ2-6,NA,NA,TRBV6-5,ASSYAPSGANVLT